The T cell receptor beta chain described here comes from a study of PD-1 blockade in classical Hodgkin lymphoma. TCRdb's copy holds only in-frame clones and misses some; the assay was immunoSEQ multiplex PCR. The sample holds about 22,000 clones, approximately 80% seen once. This CDR3 has 13 residues. Germline V CDR1 and CDR2: SGHRS, YFSETQ. The ends were cut back, 0 bases at V and 5 bases at J, with 5 bases in the middle. Each patient experienced a relapse that followed autologous stem cell transplantation, and brentuximab vedotin exposure varied. This clonotype was sampled from a human donor with classical Hodgkin lymphoma. The chain carries TRBV5-1 and TRBJ2-2; D gene ambiguous. The input for sequencing was peripheral blood mononuclear cells (PBMCs), taken before the second cycle of nivolumab. In DNA form, the CDR3 reads TGCGCCAGCAGCTTGGGTGAGACCGGGGAGCTGTTTTTT. Protein product: CASSLGETGELFF.